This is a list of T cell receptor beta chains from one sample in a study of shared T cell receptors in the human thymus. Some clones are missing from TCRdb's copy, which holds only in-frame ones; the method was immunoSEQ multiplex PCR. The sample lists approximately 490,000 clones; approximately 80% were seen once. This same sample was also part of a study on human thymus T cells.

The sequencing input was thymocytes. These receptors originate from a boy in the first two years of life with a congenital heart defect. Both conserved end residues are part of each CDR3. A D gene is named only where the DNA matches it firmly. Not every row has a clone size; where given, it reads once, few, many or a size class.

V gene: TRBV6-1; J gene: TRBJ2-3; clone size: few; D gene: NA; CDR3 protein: CASAGSGSDTQYF; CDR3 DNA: TGTGCCAGCGCGGGGTCCGGGTCCGATACGCAGTATTTT
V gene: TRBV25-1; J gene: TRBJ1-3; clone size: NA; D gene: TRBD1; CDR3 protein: CASSCDRGQGGNTIYF; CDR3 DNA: TGTGCCAGCAGTTGCGACAGGGGACAGGGAGGAAACACCATATATTTT
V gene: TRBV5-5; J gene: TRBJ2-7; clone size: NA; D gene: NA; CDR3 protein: CASSPRDNEQYF; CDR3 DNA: TGTGCCAGCAGCCCGCGGGATAATGAGCAGTACTTC
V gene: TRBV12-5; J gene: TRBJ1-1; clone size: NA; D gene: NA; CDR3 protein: CASGFRAVNTEAFF; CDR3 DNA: TGTGCTAGTGGTTTCAGGGCGGTCAACACTGAAGCTTTCTTT
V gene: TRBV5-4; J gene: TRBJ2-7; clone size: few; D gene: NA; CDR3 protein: CASSLDCYHEQYF; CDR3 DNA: TGTGCCAGCAGCTTAGACTGCTATCACGAGCAGTACTTC
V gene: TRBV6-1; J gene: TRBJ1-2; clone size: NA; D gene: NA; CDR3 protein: CASSELDGYTF; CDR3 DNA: TGTGCCAGCAGTGAACTAGACGGCTACACCTTC
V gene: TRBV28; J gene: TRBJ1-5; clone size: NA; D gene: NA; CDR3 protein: CASNPLQWNQPQHF; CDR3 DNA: TGTGCCAGCAACCCCTTGCAGTGGAATCAGCCCCAGCATTTT
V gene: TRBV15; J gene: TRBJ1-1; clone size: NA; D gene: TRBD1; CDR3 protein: CATSRGQGLERGTEAFF; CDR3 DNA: TGTGCCACCAGCAGGGGACAGGGGCTTGAAAGGGGTACTGAAGCTTTCTTT
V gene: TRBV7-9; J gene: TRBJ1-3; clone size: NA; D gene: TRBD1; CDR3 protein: CASSRDRAAGNTIYF; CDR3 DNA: TGTGCCAGCAGCCGGGACAGGGCGGCTGGAAACACCATATATTTT
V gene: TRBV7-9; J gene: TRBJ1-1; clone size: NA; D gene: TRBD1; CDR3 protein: CASRPSDRAEAFF; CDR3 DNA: TGTGCCAGCAGACCGAGCGACAGGGCCGAAGCTTTCTTT
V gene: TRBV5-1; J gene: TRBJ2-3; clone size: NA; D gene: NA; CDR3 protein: CASSTRGPRTDTQYF; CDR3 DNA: TGCGCCAGCAGCACGCGGGGTCCCCGCACAGATACGCAGTATTTT
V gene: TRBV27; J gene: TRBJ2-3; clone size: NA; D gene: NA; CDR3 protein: CASRLTPGHNTDTQYF; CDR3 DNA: TGTGCCAGCAGACTTACTCCGGGACACAACACAGATACGCAGTATTTT
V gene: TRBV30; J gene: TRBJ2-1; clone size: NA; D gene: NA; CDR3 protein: CAWSARGEQFF; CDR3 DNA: TGTGCCTGGAGTGCAAGGGGTGAGCAGTTCTTC
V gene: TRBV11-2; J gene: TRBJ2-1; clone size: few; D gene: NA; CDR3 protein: CASSLNYGGSYNEQFF; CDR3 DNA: TGTGCCAGCAGCTTAAATTACGGGGGCTCCTACAATGAGCAGTTCTTC
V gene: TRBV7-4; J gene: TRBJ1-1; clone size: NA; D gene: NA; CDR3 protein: CASTAGIEDTEAFF; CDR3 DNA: TGTGCCAGCACCGCAGGGATTGAGGACACTGAAGCTTTCTTT
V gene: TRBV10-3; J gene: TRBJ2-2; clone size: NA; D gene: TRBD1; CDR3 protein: CAIRGQGADTGELFF; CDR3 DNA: TGTGCCATCAGGGGACAGGGGGCCGATACCGGGGAGCTGTTTTTT
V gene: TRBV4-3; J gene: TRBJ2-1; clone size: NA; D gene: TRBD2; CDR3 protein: CASSQGREGLDEQFF; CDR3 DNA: TGCGCCAGCAGCCAAGGGCGGGAGGGCCTTGATGAGCAGTTCTTC
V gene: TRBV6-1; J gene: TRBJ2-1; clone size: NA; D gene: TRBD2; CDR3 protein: CASSEGRPGLAVSSYNEQFF; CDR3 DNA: TGTGCCAGCAGTGAGGGGAGACCGGGACTAGCGGTGAGCTCCTACAATGAGCAGTTCTTC
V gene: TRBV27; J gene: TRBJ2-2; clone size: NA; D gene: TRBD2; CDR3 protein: CASSAGLAGVVSAGELFF; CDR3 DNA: TGTGCCAGCAGTGCGGGACTAGCGGGAGTTGTTTCCGCCGGGGAGCTGTTTTTT
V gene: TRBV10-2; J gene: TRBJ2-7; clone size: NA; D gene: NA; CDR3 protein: CASSPAELYEQYF; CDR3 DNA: TGCGCCAGCAGCCCGGCGGAGCTCTACGAGCAGTACTTC
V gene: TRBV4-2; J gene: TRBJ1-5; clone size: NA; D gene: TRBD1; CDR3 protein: CASSQAGQGGQPQHF; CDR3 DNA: TGTGCCAGCAGCCAAGCGGGGCAGGGGGGTCAGCCCCAGCATTTT
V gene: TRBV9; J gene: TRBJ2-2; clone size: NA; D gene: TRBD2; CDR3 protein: CASSVPTSGLNTGELFF; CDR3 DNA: TGTGCCAGCAGCGTGCCTACTAGCGGGTTAAACACCGGGGAGCTGTTTTTT
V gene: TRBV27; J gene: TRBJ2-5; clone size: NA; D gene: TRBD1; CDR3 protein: CASSLYETGQETQYF; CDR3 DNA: TGTGCCAGCAGTTTATACGAGACAGGGCAAGAGACCCAGTACTTC
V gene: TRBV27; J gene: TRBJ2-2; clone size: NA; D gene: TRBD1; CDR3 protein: CAGYTRDRGHGSTGELFF; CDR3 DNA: TGTGCCGGTTACACGAGGGACAGGGGGCATGGGAGCACCGGGGAGCTGTTTTTT
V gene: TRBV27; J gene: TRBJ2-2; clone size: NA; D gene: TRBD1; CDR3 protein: CASSQDRAPVKGTGELFF; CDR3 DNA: TGTGCCAGCAGTCAGGACAGGGCCCCTGTGAAAGGGACCGGGGAGCTGTTTTTT
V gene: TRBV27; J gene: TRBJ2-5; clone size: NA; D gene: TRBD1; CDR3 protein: CASRGRGHQETQYF; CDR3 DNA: TGTGCCAGCAGGGGTAGGGGGCACCAAGAGACCCAGTACTTC
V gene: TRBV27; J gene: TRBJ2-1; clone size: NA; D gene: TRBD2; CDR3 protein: CASSSRLAGGRYEQFF; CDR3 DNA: TGTGCCAGCAGTTCCCGACTAGCGGGAGGAAGGTATGAGCAGTTCTTC
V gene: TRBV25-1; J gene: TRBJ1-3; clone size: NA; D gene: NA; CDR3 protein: CASSDTSGQLSGNTIYF; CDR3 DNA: TGTGCCAGCAGTGATACCTCTGGGCAGCTCTCTGGAAACACCATATATTTT
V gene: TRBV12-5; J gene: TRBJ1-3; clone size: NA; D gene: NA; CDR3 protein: CASGLTSPGTHSGNTIYF; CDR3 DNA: TGTGCTAGTGGTTTGACAAGTCCAGGGACTCACTCTGGAAACACCATATATTTT
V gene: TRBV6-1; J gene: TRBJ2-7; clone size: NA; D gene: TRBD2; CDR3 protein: CASGGLAVYEQYF; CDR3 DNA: TGTGCCAGCGGGGGACTAGCGGTTTACGAGCAGTACTTC
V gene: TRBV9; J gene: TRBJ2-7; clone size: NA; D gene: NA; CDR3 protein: CASSADRFAYEQYF; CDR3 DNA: TGTGCCAGCAGCGCAGACAGGTTCGCCTACGAGCAGTACTTC
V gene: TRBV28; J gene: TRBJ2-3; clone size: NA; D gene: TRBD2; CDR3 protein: CASSRGTSGRWDTQYF; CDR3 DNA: TGTGCCAGCAGCCGCGGGACTAGCGGGAGGTGGGATACGCAGTATTTT
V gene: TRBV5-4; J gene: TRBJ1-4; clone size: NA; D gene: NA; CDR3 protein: CASSLVSPGTTNEKLFF; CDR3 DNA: TGTGCCAGCAGCTTGGTATCGCCGGGAACGACTAATGAAAAACTGTTTTTT
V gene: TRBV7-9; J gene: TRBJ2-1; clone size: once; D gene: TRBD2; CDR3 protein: CASSPAGERNEQFF; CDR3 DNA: TGTGCCAGCTCCCCAGCGGGAGAGCGTAATGAGCAGTTCTTC
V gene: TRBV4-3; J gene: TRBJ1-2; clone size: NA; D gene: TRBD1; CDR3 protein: CASSQEDTGGRGYGYTF; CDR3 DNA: TGCGCCAGCAGCCAAGAGGACACAGGGGGCAGGGGATATGGCTACACCTTC
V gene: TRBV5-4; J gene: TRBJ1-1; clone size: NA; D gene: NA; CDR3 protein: CASSQTGKNTEAFF; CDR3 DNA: TGTGCCAGCAGCCAGACGGGGAAGAACACTGAAGCTTTCTTT
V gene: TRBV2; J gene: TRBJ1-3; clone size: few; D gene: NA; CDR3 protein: CASSVPRAGNTIYF; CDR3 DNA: TGTGCCAGCAGTGTCCCCAGGGCTGGAAACACCATATATTTT
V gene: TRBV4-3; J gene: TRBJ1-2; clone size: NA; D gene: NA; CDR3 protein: CASSQQRYTNYGYTF; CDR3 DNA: TGCGCCAGCAGCCAACAGAGGTATACTAACTATGGCTACACCTTC
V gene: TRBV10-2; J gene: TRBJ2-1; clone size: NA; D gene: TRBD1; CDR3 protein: CASSGMTGGLNEQFF; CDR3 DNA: TGCGCCAGCAGTGGGATGACAGGGGGCTTGAATGAGCAGTTCTTC
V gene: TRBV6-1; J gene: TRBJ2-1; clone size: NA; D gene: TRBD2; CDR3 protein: CASSDRAGGIDEQFF; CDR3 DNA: TGTGCCAGCAGTGACCGAGCGGGAGGAATCGATGAGCAGTTCTTC